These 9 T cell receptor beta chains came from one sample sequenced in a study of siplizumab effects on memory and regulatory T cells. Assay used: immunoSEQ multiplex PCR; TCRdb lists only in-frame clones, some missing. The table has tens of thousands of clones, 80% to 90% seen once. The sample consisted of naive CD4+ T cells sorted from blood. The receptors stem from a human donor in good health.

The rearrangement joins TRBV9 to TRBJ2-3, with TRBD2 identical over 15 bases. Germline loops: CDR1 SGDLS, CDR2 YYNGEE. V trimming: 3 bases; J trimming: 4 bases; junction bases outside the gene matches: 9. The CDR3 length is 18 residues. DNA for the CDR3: TGTGCCAGCAGCGCCGGACTAGCGGGGGGGCAGATTCCAGATACGCAGTATTTT. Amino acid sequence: CASSAGLAGGQIPDTQYF.

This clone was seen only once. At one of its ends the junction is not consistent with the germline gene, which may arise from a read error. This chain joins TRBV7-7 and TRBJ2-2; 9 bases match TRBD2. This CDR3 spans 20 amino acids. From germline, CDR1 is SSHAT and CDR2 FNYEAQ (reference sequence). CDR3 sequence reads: CASSSHPPANSGSYTGELFF. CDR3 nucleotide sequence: TGTGCTAGCAGCTCTCACCCCCCGGCAAATAGCGGGAGTTACACCGGGGAGCTGTTTTTT.

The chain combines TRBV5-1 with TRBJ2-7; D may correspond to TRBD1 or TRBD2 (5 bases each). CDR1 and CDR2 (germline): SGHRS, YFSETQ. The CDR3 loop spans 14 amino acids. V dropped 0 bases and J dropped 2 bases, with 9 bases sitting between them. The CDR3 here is CASSLVQGPYEQYF. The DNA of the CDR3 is TGCGCCAGCAGCTTGGTCCAGGGACCCTACGAGCAGTACTTC. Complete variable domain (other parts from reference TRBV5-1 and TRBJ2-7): KAGVTQTPRYLIKTRGQQVTLSCSPISGHRSVSWYQQTPGQGLQFLFEYFSETQRNKGNFPGRFSGRQFSNSRSEMNVSTLELGDSALYLCASSLVQGPYEQYFGPGTRLTVT.

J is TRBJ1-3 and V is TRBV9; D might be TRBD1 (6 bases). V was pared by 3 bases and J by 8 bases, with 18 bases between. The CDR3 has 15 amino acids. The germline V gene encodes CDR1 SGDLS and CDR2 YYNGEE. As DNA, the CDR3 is TGTGCCAGCAGCGCCCGGGACACGGGGAGACACACCATATATTTT. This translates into CASSARDTGRHTIYF. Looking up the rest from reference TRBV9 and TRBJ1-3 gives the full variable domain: DSGVTQTPKHLITATGQRVTLRCSPRSGDLSVYWYQQSLDQGLQFLIQYYNGEERAKGNILERFSAQQFPDLHSELNLSSLELGDSALYFCASSARDTGRHTIYFGEGSWLTVV.

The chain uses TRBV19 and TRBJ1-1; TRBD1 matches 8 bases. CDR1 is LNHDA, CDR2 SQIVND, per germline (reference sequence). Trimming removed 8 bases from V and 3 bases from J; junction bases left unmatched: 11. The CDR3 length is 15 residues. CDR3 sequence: CASLGQGGWDTEAFF. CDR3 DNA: TGTGCCAGTCTAGGACAGGGCGGATGGGACACTGAAGCTTTCTTT. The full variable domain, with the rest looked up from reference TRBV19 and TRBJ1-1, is DGGITQSPKYLFRKEGQNVTLSCEQNLNHDAMYWYRQDPGQGLRLIYYSQIVNDFQKGDIAEGYSVSREKKESFPLTVTSAQKNPTAFYLCASLGQGGWDTEAFFGQGTRLTVV.

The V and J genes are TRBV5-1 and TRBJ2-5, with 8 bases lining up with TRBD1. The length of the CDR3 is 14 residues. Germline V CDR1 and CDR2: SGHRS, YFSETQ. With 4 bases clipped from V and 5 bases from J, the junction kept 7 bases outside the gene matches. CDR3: CASSPGTGKETQYF. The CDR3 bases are TGCGCCAGCAGCCCCGGGACAGGAAAGGAGACCCAGTACTTC.

DNA for the CDR3: TGTGCCAGCAGTCGCCTAGAATTCGAGCAGTTCTTC. Translated: CASSRLEFEQFF. The J gene is TRBJ2-1, the V gene TRBV7-9; D is uncertain. Trimming stripped 6 bases from V and 10 bases from J, with 13 bases between. The CDR3 is made up of 12 amino acids. CDR1 is SEHNR and CDR2 is FQNEAQ in the germline V gene (reference sequence).

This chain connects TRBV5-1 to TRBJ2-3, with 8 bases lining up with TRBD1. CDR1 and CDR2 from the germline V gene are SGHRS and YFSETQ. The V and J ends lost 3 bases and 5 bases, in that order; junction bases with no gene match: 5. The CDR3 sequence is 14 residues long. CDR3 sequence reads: CASSSMTGEDTQYF. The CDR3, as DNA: TGCGCCAGCAGCTCGATGACAGGGGAAGATACGCAGTATTTT.

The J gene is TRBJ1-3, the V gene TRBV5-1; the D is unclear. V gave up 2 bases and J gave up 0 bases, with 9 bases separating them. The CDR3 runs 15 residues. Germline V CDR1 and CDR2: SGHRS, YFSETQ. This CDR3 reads CASSFQAISGNTIYF. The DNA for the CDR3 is TGCGCCAGCAGCTTTCAGGCGATCTCTGGAAACACCATATATTTT.